Detailed here is one T cell receptor beta chain. The sample originates from a study of identical twins. V lost 2 bases to trimming and J lost 1 base; unmatched junction nucleotides: 12. The germline CDR1 and CDR2 sequences are DFQATT and SNEGSKA (reference sequence). This CDR3 has 19 amino acids. TCRdb analysed the 5' RACE reads with MiXCR anew, one entry per CDR3 protein. This sample has around 1.7 million distinct CDR3 sequences, with under 35% found just once. This sequence originates from a newborn girl in good health. The sample comprised cord blood. The genes are TRBV20-1 and TRBJ2-1, with 12 bases identical to TRBD2. The CDR3, as DNA: TGCAGTGCTAGACGACTGGCTACTAGCGGGGGGCCTTCCTACAATGAGCAGTTCTTC. Translation gives CSARRLATSGGPSYNEQFF.